What follows is one TCR beta chain and its context. No antigen is known for it. Base qualities are not provided; no much larger clone lies one nucleotide away. The sample comes from a study of cytomegalovirus exposure and HLA in healthy donors (dated by TCRdb to 2016 to 2017). In the study overall: According to an earlier analysis of 587 of the donors, 150 million to 200 million T cells yielded 117 million unique TCR beta sequences and 276 Gb of sequence data. Approximately 310 gigabases of sequencing data and approximately 85 million unique TCR sequences were included in an early release covering around 600 HLA-typed donors. Of the approximately 400 genotyped donors, approximately 80% fell in the genetic ancestry cluster associated with self-reported Caucasian donors. The study was designed to test whether signatures of past pathogen exposure could be identified by cataloging public T cell receptors. The study used immunosequencing to profile the T cell repertoires of approximately 690 subjects and linked those repertoires to cytomegalovirus serostatus. In addition to the first cohort of 650 to 750 subjects, a separate validation cohort of over 90 different subjects was used. High-throughput TCR immunosequencing, statistical association of individual TCRs with disease status, and machine learning were combined to predict cytomegalovirus infection status. To study patterns of TCR occurrence, a later analysis re-analyzed previously published TCR beta repertoires from just over 650 donors and added high-resolution HLA genotyping. Rather than drawing on any new phenotypic data, the later analysis identified candidate immune exposures from TCR beta sequences and the way those sequences occurred across donors. An earlier analysis of roughly 580 of the donors used high-throughput TCR beta sequencing to judge whether each TCR beta V gene segment behaved as functional or pseudogenic. Donor age, sex, ethnicity and CMV serostatus were compiled together with the repertoire data. Genome-wide SNP genotypes for about 65% of the 666 donors were used in a later genetic analysis, which treated that subset as a discovery cohort. All discovery cohort repertoires had been generated on a single sequencing platform. HLA typing included class I and class II loci at four-digit resolution. The number of typed donors differed by locus: 629-630 for A, B, C, DRB1 and DQB1; 500 to 550 for DQA1; approximately 600 for DPA1; and approximately 450 for DPB1. About five DR-DQ haplotypes were handled as single units for association and clustering, since linkage in the cohort was strong. Across about 380 genotyped donors of the cohort, an average of roughly 230,000 unique TCR beta nucleotide sequences per donor were sequenced, and 15% to 20% of those sequences were non-productive.

The CDR3 holds 16 amino acids from the cysteine to the phenylalanine. This entry keeps only the CDR3 DNA: 48 bases, framed from base 1. According to the germline V gene (reference sequence), CDR1 reads LNHDA and CDR2 reads SQIVND. Deletion took 1 base off V and 0 bases off J, with a span of 13 bases between the germline ends. To prepare the library, the immunoSEQ multiplex PCR assay was applied. The multiplex PCR relied on a mix of 60 forward primers for TCR Vbeta segments and 13 reverse primers for TCR Jbeta segments. A multiplex PCR assay on genomic DNA amplified the CDR3 region of rearranged TCR beta genes. On the Illumina HiSeq System, the amplified TCR beta libraries were sequenced as 87-base-pair reads. Under the source paper's analysis protocol: A later analysis counted about 80 million unique TCR beta chains across the 670 or so repertoires, and around 12 million of these chains were shared by at least two donors. Raw reads were error-corrected and collapsed into unique sequences by a nearest-neighbor algorithm in which closely related sequences were merged to remove PCR and sequencing errors. Alignment of CDR3 sequences to IMGT reference sequences was used to assign V, D and J gene segments. For a sequence to be retained, at least a six-nucleotide match to both a V gene segment and a J gene segment was required. A rearrangement was called productive if the CDR3 had no stop codons and remained in frame with V and J, and every other rearrangement was called non-productive. CDR3 was defined according to IMGT convention as the region running from the second conserved V-encoded cysteine to the conserved J-encoded phenylalanine. Sequences without an unambiguous match to a single V gene segment were excluded from the earlier analysis of a few hundred of the donors. An earlier analysis of several hundred of the donors called V segments functional above 56.7% productive rearrangements and segregating when the between-donor standard deviation exceeded 5%. A statistical classification framework was developed to diagnose cytomegalovirus status using the catalog of TCR beta chain sequences. V and J gene assignment, in a later analysis, came from comparing TCR nucleotide sequences with IMGT/GENE-DB human TR gene sequences. Using the TCRdist pipeline, a later analysis assigned CDR3 sequences along with most-parsimonious VDJ recombination scenarios. A later analysis defined each TCR beta chain by its CDR3 amino acid sequence plus V-gene family, and excluded reads lacking a unique V-gene family. As a way to deal with suspected cross-contamination and a sequencing artifact, a later analysis dropped approximately 570 nucleotide sequences that were highly shared and had low generation probability. For each public chain, a later analysis derived a clonal expansion index from normalized ranks of inferred template counts within each repertoire. In a later analysis, generation probabilities were computed with a VDJ recombination model fitted to out-of-frame rearrangements, and the resulting probabilities were checked against IGoR. Hypergeometric tests were used in a later analysis to score TCR-TCR, TCR-HLA and TCR-CMV co-occurrence, with a repertoire-size bias correction applied to the TCR pairs. A later analysis estimated false discovery rates by permuting HLA or CMV assignments 20 times. In a later analysis, co-occurring TCRs were grouped using DBSCAN, with TCRdist sequence similarity added in when clustering inside HLA-allele-positive subsets. For co-occurrence clustering, repertoires with fewer than 30,000 or more than 120,000 public chains were excluded, along with about five repertoires with anomalous nucleotide sharing. Entries here come from immuneACCESS through TCRdb and include only in-frame sequences with V and J called. Some clones fail to appear in such tables; in the studies checked, an unresolved V gene covers under half of the shortfall, and the cause of the remainder is unknown. The DNA gave D and trimming, while V, J and clone size come from that table. Counted in this sample were 200,000 to 250,000 clones; around four fifths of them appeared once. Approximately 0.5% of the sample is in the top ten clones.

The cohort consisted of approximately 690 healthy bone marrow donors. At the time of sampling, all cohort members were nominally healthy, though unrecorded immune exposures were likely present. The donor tested CMV seronegative, placing the donor among the 350 to 400 seronegative members of the cohort. A peripheral blood sample was collected from each donor, and TCR beta sequencing was performed on peripheral blood mononuclear cells. Genomic DNA extraction from the blood cell samples was performed with the Qiagen DNeasy Blood Extraction Kit. Study-level results and caveats: Some IMGT-functional V segments, including TRBV6-2 and TRBV6-3, could not be told apart with the 87-base-pair reads, so those segments were excluded. The study gave a list of 150 to 200 TCR beta chains associated with cytomegalovirus. The authors suggested that the approach could potentially be generalized to other disease states and immunological phenotypes. The sequencing pipeline was judged likely to have produced a cluster of highly shared sequence variants as a technical artifact. Correlated functional status among segregating V segments might reflect linkage disequilibrium, but an unknown experimental factor could not be ruled out. A further reported finding was that TCR beta sequences accurately predicted the HLA-A and HLA-B alleles for most subjects in the first cohort. This cohort had only TCR beta chains sequenced, and the lack of alpha or paired-chain data limited which features could be detected. According to a later genetic analysis, donors in an Asian-associated ancestry cluster had fewer N-insertions in productive TCRs than the approximately 630-donor mean. V-gene and J-gene trimming of TCR beta chains was associated with a missense DCLRE1C variant in a later genetic analysis, and the association was replicated in an independent cohort. In a later analysis, HLA-associated TCR beta chains were found to be more clonally expanded and to have lower generation probabilities than equally common non-associated chains. In a later analysis, several top co-occurrence clusters were reported to appear linked to parvovirus B19, influenza, CMV and Epstein-Barr virus. The classifier was reported to diagnose cytomegalovirus status with high specificity and sensitivity in both the original and validation cohorts. Most TCR sequences were seen in very few donors, while some public TCRs were found in many individuals. A later analysis found that most CMV-associated TCR beta chains appeared HLA-restricted, with HLA associations seemingly driven largely by CMV exposure. When HLA alleles, especially DR and DQ, strongly co-occurred, TCR associations were difficult to assign to individual alleles. In an earlier analysis of some 500 of the donors, most TCR beta V segments appeared in productive rearrangements about 87% or about 30% of the time, broadly matching IMGT annotations. In a later analysis, TCR association rates were found to vary across HLA loci, with the most associated TCRs seen for DRB1 alleles and the fewest for HLA-C alleles. At a false discovery rate of 0.05, a later analysis linked under 20,000 TCR beta sequences to specific HLA alleles. A few of the identified cytomegalovirus-associated TCR beta chains were confirmed in vitro to be specific for cytomegalovirus antigens. Roughly uniform sequencing depth across donors was assumed in presence/absence analyses, although this assumption may not hold. Because some donors lacked HLA typing at each locus, the association tests relied only on the typed subset. The earlier analysis of 587 of the donors excluded 15 to 20 rarely observed V segments, including chromosome 9 orphons, because counts were too low. For the cohort, immune exposure information was limited to CMV serostatus.

The chain joins TRBV19 to TRBJ2-7, with a weak D call of TRBD2 (5 bases match). The TCR sequence derives from a woman between 40 and 55 years old in good health and CMV-seronegative. The sample was PBMCs. The CDR3 in this case is CASSIVAGDYSYEQYF. The nucleotides read TGTGCCAGTAGTATAGTAGCCGGGGATTACTCCTACGAGCAGTACTTC.